This TCR beta chain comes out of a study of blood T cells in healthy people across ages. Broader study findings: It was not possible, with unsorted PBMCs, to conclusively compare naive and antigen-experienced cells.

The authors ran a second PCR of about 6 to 11 cycles using a sample-barcoded 5' primer and a J-beta primer mix. The yield of each sample was at least 2.5 million CDR3-containing paired-end reads. TCRdb called the 5' RACE reads again in MiXCR, with one record for every CDR3 protein. The sample shows about 770,000 distinct CDR3 sequences, under 45% of them seen only once. Researchers collected about 10 milliliters of peripheral blood from every single donor. This clonotype was counted many times. Its antigen is currently unknown. This TCR was recovered from a man aged 60-69 years in good health. Specimen: blood.

This CDR3 reads CASSPYPGDEQYF. Written as DNA, the CDR3 is TGCGCCAGCAGCCCCTATCCGGGTGACGAGCAGTACTTC. The chain employs TRBV5-1 and TRBJ2-7; D remains unclear. Germline CDR1 and CDR2: SGHRS and YFSETQ. V lost 4 bases to trimming and J lost 5 bases, with 13 bases between them. The CDR3 is made up of 13 amino acids.